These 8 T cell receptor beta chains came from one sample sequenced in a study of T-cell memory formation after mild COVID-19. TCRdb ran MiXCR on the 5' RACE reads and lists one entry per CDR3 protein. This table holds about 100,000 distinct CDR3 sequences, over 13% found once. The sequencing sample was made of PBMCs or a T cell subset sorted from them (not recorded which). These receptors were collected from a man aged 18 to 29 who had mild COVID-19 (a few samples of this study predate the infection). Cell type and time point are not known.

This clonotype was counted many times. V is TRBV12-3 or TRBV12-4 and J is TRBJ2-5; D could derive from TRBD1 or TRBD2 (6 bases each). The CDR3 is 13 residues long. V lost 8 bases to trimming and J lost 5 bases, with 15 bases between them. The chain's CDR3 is CASGRGEGETQYF. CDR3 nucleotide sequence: TGTGCCAGCGGTAGGGGGGAAGGGGAGACCCAGTACTTC.

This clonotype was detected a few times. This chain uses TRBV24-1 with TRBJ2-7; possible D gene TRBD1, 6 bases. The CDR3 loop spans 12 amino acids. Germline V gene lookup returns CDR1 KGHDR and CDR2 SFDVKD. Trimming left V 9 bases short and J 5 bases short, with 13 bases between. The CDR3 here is CATHTGRDEQYF. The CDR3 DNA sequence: TGTGCCACCCATACAGGGCGAGACGAGCAGTACTTC.

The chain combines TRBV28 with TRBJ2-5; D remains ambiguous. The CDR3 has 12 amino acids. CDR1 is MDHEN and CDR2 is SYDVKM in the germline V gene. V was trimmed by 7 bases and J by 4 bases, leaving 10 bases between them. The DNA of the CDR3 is TGTGCCAGCAACACACTCGGAGAGACCCAGTACTTC. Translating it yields CASNTLGETQYF.

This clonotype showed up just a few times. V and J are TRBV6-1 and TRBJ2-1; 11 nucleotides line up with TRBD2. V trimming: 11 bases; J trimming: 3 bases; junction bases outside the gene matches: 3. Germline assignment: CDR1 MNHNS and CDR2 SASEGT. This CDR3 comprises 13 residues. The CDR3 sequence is CACSGGDYNEQFF. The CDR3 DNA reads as TGTGCCTGTAGCGGGGGGGACTACAATGAGCAGTTCTTC.

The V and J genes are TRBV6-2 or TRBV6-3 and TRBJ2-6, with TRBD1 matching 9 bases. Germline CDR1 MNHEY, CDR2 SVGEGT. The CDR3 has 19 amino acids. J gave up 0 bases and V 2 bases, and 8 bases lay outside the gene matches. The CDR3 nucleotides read TGTGCCAGCAGTTACCCTTTTCGGACAGGGGCCTCTGGGGCCAACGTCCTGACTTTC. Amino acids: CASSYPFRTGASGANVLTF.

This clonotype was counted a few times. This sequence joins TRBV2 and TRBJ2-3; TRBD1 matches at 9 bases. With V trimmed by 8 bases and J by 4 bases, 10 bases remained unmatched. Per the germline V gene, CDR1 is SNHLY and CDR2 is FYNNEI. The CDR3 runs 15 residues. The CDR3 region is CASQLGTGPPDTQYF. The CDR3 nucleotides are TGTGCCAGCCAGCTCGGGACAGGGCCCCCAGATACGCAGTATTTT.

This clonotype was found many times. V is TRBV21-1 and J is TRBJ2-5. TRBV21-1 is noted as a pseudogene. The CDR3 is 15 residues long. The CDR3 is CASSKFHCLQETQYF. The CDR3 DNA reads TGTGCCAGCAGCAAATTTCACTGCCTCCAAGAGACCCAGTACTTC.

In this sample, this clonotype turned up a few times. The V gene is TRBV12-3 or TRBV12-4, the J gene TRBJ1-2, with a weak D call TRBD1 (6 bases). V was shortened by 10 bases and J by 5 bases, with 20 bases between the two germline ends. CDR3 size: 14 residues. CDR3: CATDVGVRGYGYTF. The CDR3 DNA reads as TGTGCCACTGACGTGGGGGTGAGGGGGTATGGCTACACCTTC.